Listed below are T cell receptor beta chains from one sample, sequenced in a study of T-cell reconstitution after alpha-beta-depleted transplantation in children. TCRdb re-analysed the PCR reads in MiXCR, keeping a single row per CDR3 protein. The sample consists of 90,000 to 130,000 distinct CDR3 sequences, approximately 10% of them appearing once. The sample consisted of PBMCs, taken before TCRalphabeta/CD19-depleted stem cell transplant. The source of these receptors is a boy under 10 years old with acute lymphoblastic leukemia, due to receive a stem cell transplant. CDR3s include the opening cysteine and the closing phenylalanine or tryptophan. Clone size is not always given. Where it is, it says once, few, many or a class for expanded clones.

TRBJ2-7	few	TRBV24-1	CATSDRGTGEAYEQYF
TRBJ2-4	-	TRBV18	CASSSPGHYGENIQYF
TRBJ2-2	many	TRBV7-3	CASSTAGRGELFF
TRBJ2-5	-	TRBV15	CATSSQPRGQETQYF
TRBJ2-3	many	TRBV4-2	CASSRYSGDTDTQYF
TRBJ2-7	few	TRBV27	CASSPLGLAGGMTSYEQYF
TRBJ1-1	many	TRBV6-1	CASREMGLTEAFF
TRBJ2-7	many	TRBV5-5	CASSAAAPGQRVEQYF
TRBJ1-1	few	TRBV20-1	CSANGPGRGTEAFF
TRBJ2-5	few	TRBV7-2	CASTKRGPQETQYF
TRBJ1-1	few	TRBV14	CASSQDSRQPPAFF
TRBJ2-7	-	TRBV10-2	CASRPGLAGARGEQYF
TRBJ2-7	few	TRBV3-1	CASSQWDVPYEQYF
TRBJ1-2	many	TRBV5-1	CASSYRTGIDGYTF
TRBJ2-3	few	TRBV5-1	CASSLRTGGIADTQYF
TRBJ2-2	few	TRBV5-1	CASSSGDTTRELFF
TRBJ1-1	few	TRBV4-2	CASSQDSGGGNEAFF
TRBJ1-3	-	TRBV5-1	CASSKGHRGLHTIYF
TRBJ1-2	many	TRBV6-1	CASIEGTGSRSYTF
TRBJ1-5	-	TRBV6-1	CASSAATTGAGGQPQHF
TRBJ2-7	few	TRBV15	CATSRDFPGPGYEQYF
TRBJ1-2	-	TRBV29-1	CSVHPTVWGKGSAYGYTF
TRBJ2-1	many	TRBV20-1	CSARDLEGSKSYNEQFF
TRBJ2-2	many	TRBV5-4	CASRKARSGELFF
TRBJ2-1	-	TRBV4-1	CASSPSVRSSGLYNEQFF
TRBJ1-6	few	TRBV28	CASKTGLGSPLHF
TRBJ2-1	many	TRBV29-1	CSVEDRAGALNEQFF
TRBJ2-2	few	TRBV12-3/TRBV12-4	CASSFLAGELFF
TRBJ1-2	-	TRBV5-1	CASSLLGGMGNYGYTF
TRBJ2-3	-	TRBV9	CASSGQPKSTDTQYF
TRBJ2-1	many	TRBV5-1	CASSLMGLVGNEQFF
TRBJ2-2	-	TRBV12-3/TRBV12-4	CASSLLENTGELFF
TRBJ1-1	many	TRBV12-3/TRBV12-4	CASSPRTGNVVEAFF
TRBJ1-3	-	TRBV18	CASSPLGSGGTSGNTIYF
TRBJ2-7	medium-sized	TRBV18	CASSPPMGLGTYEQYF
TRBJ1-5	-	TRBV10-2	CASRENSNQPQHF
TRBJ2-3	few	TRBV7-2	CASSPGQGAGDTQYF
TRBJ2-1	-	TRBV7-8	CASSFQGYNEQFF
TRBJ2-6	-	TRBV28	CASTGRTGISGANVLTF
TRBJ2-6	few	TRBV19	CASSIGTVTGANVLTF
TRBJ1-2	-	TRBV20-1	CSASGGYGYTF
TRBJ1-1	-	TRBV28	CASSLGPPNTEAFF
TRBJ2-1	few	TRBV5-1	CASHLASGYNEQFF
TRBJ1-4	few	TRBV5-1	CASSPHEVEKLFF
TRBJ2-2	few	TRBV7-3	CASSLLLGDTGELFF
TRBJ2-1	many	TRBV27	CASKSSKNWVNEQFF
TRBJ2-5	-	TRBV9	CASSGGTSGRWEETQYF
TRBJ2-3	-	TRBV11-3	CASSLGGRGDDTQYF
TRBJ2-3	many	TRBV12-3/TRBV12-4	CASSVREGLSDTQYF
TRBJ2-1	-	TRBV15	CATSSTREKLAVYEQFF
TRBJ2-3	-	TRBV6-4	CASSDSRHTDTQYF
TRBJ1-1	-	TRBV9	CASSVDPPGSIRTEAFF